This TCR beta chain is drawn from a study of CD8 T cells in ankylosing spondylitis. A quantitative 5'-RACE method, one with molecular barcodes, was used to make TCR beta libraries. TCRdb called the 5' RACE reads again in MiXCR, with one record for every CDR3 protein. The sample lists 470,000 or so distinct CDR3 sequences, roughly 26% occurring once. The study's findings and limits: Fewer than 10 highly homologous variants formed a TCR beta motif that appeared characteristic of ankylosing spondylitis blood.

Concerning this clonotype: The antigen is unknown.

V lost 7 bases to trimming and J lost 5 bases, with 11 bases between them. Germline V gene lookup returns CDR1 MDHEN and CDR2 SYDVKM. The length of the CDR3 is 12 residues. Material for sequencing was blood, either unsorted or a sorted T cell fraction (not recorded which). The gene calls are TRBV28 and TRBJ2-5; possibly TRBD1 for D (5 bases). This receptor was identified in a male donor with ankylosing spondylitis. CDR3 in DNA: TGTGCCAGCAATTCAGGGAAGGAGACCCAGTACTTC. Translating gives CASNSGKETQYF.